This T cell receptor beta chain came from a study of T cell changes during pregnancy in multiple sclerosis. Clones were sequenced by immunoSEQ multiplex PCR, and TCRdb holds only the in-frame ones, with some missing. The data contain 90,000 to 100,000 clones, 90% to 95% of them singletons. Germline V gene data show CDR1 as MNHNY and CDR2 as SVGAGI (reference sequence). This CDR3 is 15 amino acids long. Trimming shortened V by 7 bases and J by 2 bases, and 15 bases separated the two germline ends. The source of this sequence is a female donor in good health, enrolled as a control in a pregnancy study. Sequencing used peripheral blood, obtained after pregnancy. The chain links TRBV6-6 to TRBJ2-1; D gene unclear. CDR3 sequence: CASTMGMEPYNEQFF. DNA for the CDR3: TGTGCCAGCACCATGGGCATGGAACCCTACAATGAGCAGTTCTTC.